The clone carrying this T cell receptor (beta chain) was found many times. The sample belongs to a study of neurological immune-mediated disorders. Noted time point: technical triplicate 2. V was cut by 0 bases and J by 0 bases, with 10 bases left in between. Germline CDR1 reads MGHRA; CDR2 reads YSYEKL. The CDR3 consists of 16 residues. TCRdb fed the 5' RACE reads into MiXCR, producing one record per CDR3 protein. Of roughly 61,000 distinct CDR3 sequences listed, 20% to 30% are singletons. This receptor was taken from a man aged 55 to 70 with HTLV-1-associated myelopathy (HAM/TSP). Specimen: PBMCs. V gene TRBV4-1 combines with J gene TRBJ2-3, with D perhaps assigned TRBD1 or TRBD2 (5 bases each). DNA for the CDR3: TGCGCCAGCAGCCAAGAAAGGTGGGGGAGCACAGATACGCAGTATTTT. Its protein product is CASSQERWGSTDTQYF.